These 7 T cell receptor beta chains share one sample of origin, sequenced in a study of Ad26.COV2.S vaccination and SARS-CoV-2 variants. Sample treatment: approximately 18 received Ad26.COV2.S at low or high dose, single or two shots; roughly 5 received placebo; per-sample allocation not given. Vaccine and placebo recipients were sampled on day 63 after the first injection. Method: immunoSEQ multiplex PCR; TCRdb's copy keeps in-frame clones and lacks some. This sample has fewer than 400,000 clones; 70% to 90% occur once, and the top ten carry roughly 2%. Material: peripheral blood, obtained in a trial of Ad26.COV2.S vaccine versus placebo. Every receptor here comes from a person aged 18-60 years who received the Ad26.COV2.S COVID-19 vaccine or a placebo.

The chain couples TRBV11-3 to TRBJ1-3, with 9 nucleotides matching TRBD1. This CDR3 is 19 amino acids long. Germline V gene data show CDR1 as SGHNT and CDR2 as YENEEA. Trimming at V came to 1 base and at J to 0 bases, leaving 10 bases not matched to a gene. The CDR3 loop is CASSLVRTGTGLSGNTIYF. DNA of the CDR3: TGTGCCAGCAGCTTAGTTCGCACCGGGACAGGGCTCTCTGGAAACACCATATATTTT.

The gene calls are TRBV5-1 and TRBJ2-3; the match to TRBD2 covers 8 bases. Per the germline V gene, CDR1 is SGHRS and CDR2 is YFSETQ. CDR3 length: 15 amino acids. V lost 2 bases, J lost 3 bases, and 5 bases stayed unmatched. CDR3 protein: CASSLAGDPTDTQYF. The CDR3 region has the DNA TGCGCCAGCAGCTTAGCGGGGGATCCAACAGATACGCAGTATTTT.

The chain uses TRBV5-1 and TRBJ2-7, with D possibly being TRBD1 or TRBD2 (5 bases each). The germline V gene encodes CDR1 SGHRS and CDR2 YFSETQ. V was shortened by 2 bases and J by 4 bases, with 13 bases between the two germline ends. CDR3 length: 14 amino acids. This chain's CDR3 is CASSFTGRGYEQYF. DNA for the CDR3: TGCGCCAGCAGCTTCACGGGAAGGGGTTACGAGCAGTACTTC.

This chain joins TRBV5-5 and TRBJ2-3; TRBD1 is a possible D gene (6 bases). The V gene's germline CDR1 is SGHKS and CDR2 YYEKEE (reference sequence). The CDR3 contains 15 residues. V lost 4 bases and J lost 2, with 14 bases in between. The CDR3 sequence is CASSRGTQNTDTQYF. The CDR3 nucleotides are TGTGCCAGCAGCAGGGGGACCCAAAACACAGATACGCAGTATTTT.

This sequence joins TRBV27 and TRBJ1-4; TRBD1 might be the D (6 bases). The germline V gene encodes CDR1 MNHEY and CDR2 SMNVEV (reference sequence). V lost 8 bases and J 5 bases, leaving 12 bases between the germline ends. The CDR3 consists of 13 residues. CDR3 protein: CASGGAGNEKLFF. For the CDR3, the DNA is TGTGCCAGCGGGGGGGCCGGGAATGAAAAACTGTTTTTT.

The genes are TRBV27 and TRBJ2-7, with 11 bases identical to TRBD1. Germline V gene lookup returns CDR1 MNHEY and CDR2 SMNVEV (reference sequence). This CDR3 has 16 residues. Trimming cost V 3 bases and J 4 bases; bases outside gene matches: 8. CDR3: CASSFIIGQGAYEQYF. The CDR3 bases are TGTGCCAGCAGTTTTATCATAGGACAGGGGGCGTACGAGCAGTACTTC.

The CDR3 sequence: CASSPGLAGASGANVLTF. In DNA form, the CDR3 reads TGTGCCAGCAGCCCGGGACTAGCGGGGGCCTCTGGGGCCAACGTCCTGACTTTC. The gene calls are TRBV7-2 and TRBJ2-6; 14 bases line up with TRBD2. CDR1 and CDR2 (germline): SGHTA, FQGNSA. Trimming cost V 5 bases and J 0 bases; bases outside gene matches: 3. CDR3 length: 18 amino acids.